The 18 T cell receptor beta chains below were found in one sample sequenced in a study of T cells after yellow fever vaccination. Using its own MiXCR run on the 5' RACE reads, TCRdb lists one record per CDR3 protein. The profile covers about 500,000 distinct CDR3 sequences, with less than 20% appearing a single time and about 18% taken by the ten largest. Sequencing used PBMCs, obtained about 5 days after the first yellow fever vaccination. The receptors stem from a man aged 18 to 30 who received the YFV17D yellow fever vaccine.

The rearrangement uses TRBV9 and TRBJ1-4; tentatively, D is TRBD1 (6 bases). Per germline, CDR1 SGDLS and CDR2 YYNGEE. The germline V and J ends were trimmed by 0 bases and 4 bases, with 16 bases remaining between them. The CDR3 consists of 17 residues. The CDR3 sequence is CASSVGPGGGLNEKLFF. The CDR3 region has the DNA TGTGCCAGCAGCGTAGGACCCGGAGGGGGACTTAATGAAAAACTGTTTTTT. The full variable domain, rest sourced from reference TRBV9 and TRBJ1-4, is DSGVTQTPKHLITATGQRVTLRCSPRSGDLSVYWYQQSLDQGLQFLIQYYNGEERAKGNILERFSAQQFPDLHSELNLSSLELGDSALYFCASSVGPGGGLNEKLFFGSGTQLSVL.

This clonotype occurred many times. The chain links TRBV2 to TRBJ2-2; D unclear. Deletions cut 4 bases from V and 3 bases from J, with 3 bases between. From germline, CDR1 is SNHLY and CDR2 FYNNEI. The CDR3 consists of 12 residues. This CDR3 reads CASSADTGELFF. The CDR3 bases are TGTGCCAGCAGTGCAGACACCGGGGAGCTGTTTTTT.

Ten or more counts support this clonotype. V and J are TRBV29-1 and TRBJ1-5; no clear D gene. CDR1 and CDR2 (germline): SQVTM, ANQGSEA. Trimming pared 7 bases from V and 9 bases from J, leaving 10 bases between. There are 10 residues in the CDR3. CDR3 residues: CSGSEGPQHF. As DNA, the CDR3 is TGCAGCGGCTCCGAAGGGCCCCAGCATTTT.

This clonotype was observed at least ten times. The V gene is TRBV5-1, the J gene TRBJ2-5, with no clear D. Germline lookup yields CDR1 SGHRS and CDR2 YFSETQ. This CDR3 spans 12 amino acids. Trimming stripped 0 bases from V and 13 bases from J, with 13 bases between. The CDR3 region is CASSLDSPAVYF. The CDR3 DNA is TGCGCCAGCAGCTTGGACAGTCCCGCAGTGTACTTC.

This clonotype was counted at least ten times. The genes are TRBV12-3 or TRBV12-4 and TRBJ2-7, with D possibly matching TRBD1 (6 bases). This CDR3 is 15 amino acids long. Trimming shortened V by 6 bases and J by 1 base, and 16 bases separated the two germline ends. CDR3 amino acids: CASSPDRSASYEQYF. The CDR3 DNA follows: TGTGCCAGCAGCCCAGACAGGTCTGCATCCTACGAGCAGTACTTC.

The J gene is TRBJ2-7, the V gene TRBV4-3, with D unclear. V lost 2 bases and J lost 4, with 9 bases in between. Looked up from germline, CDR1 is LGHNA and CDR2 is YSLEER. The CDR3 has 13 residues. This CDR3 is CASSQLIRYEQYF. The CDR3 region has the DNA TGCGCCAGCAGCCAATTGATAAGGTACGAGCAGTACTTC.

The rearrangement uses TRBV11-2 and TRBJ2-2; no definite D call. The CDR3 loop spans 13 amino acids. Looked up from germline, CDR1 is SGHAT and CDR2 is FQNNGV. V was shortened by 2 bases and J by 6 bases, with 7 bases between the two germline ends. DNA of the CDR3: TGTGCCAGCAGCTTATCGAGCCCCGGGGAGCTGTTTTTT. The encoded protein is CASSLSSPGELFF.

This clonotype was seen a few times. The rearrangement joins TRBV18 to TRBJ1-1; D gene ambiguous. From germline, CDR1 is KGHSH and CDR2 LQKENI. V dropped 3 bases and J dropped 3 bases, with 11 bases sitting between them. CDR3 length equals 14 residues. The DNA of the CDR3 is TGTGCCAGCTCACCGACTTCGAAGGACACTGAAGCTTTCTTT. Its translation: CASSPTSKDTEAFF. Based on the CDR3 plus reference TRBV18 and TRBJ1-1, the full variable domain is NAGVMQNPRHLVRRRGQEARLRCSPMKGHSHVYWYRQLPEEGLKFMVYLQKENIIDESGMPKERFSAEFPKEGPSILRIQQVVRGDSAAYFCASSPTSKDTEAFFGQGTRLTVV.

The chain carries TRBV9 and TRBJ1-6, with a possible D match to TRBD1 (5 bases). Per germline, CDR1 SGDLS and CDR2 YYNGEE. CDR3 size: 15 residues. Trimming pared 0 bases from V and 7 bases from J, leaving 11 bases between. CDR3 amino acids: CASSVAQGGNSPLHF. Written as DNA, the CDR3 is TGTGCCAGCAGCGTAGCGCAGGGCGGCAATTCACCCCTCCACTTT.

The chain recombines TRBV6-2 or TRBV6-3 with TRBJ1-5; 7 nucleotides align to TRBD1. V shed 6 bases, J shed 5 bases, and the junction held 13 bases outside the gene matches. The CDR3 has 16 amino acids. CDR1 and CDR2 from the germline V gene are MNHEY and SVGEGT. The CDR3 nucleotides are TGTGCCAGCAGCTCTCCCCAGGGGGGATTCTATCAGCCCCAGCATTTT. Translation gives CASSSPQGGFYQPQHF.

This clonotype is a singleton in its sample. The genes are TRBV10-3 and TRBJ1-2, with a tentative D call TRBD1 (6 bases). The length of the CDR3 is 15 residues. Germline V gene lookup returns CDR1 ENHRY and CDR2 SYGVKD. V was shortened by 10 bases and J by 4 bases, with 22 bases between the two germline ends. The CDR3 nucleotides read TGTGCCACCCGGGGGCAGAGCGAGAACCCCTATGGCTACACCTTC. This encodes CATRGQSENPYGYTF.

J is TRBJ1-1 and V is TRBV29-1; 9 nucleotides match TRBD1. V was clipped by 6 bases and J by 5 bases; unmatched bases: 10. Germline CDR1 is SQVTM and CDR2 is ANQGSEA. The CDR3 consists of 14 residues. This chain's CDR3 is CSVARQGDRTEAFF. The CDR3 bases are TGCAGCGTCGCTCGACAGGGGGATAGGACTGAAGCTTTCTTT.

CDR3 residues: CAISALNTGELFF. For the CDR3, the DNA is TGTGCCATCAGTGCGCTGAACACCGGGGAGCTGTTTTTT. This rearrangement joins TRBV10-3 to TRBJ2-2, with no clear D. In germline, CDR1 is ENHRY, CDR2 SYGVKD. The CDR3 is 13 amino acids. Trimming took off 4 bases at V and 1 base at J, with 4 bases between the two ends.

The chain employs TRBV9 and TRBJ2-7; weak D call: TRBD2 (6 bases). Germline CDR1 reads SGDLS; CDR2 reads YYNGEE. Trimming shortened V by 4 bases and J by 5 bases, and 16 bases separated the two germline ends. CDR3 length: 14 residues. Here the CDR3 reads CASSPRAGMNEQYV. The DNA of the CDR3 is TGTGCCAGCAGCCCCCGGGCGGGGATGAACGAGCAGTACGTC.

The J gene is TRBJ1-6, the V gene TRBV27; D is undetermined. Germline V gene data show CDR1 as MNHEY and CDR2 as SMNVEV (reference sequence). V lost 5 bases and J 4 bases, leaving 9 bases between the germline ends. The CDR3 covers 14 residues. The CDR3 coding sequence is TGTGCCAGCAGTCTCACATTTTATAATTCACCCCTCCACTTT. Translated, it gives CASSLTFYNSPLHF.

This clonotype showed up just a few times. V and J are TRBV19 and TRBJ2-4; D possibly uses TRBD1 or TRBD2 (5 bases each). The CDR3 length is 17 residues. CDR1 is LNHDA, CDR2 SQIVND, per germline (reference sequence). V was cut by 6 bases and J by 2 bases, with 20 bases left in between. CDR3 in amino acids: CASRPGPRGESKNIQYF. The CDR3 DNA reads TGTGCCAGTAGACCGGGACCCCGAGGAGAGTCCAAAAACATTCAGTACTTC.

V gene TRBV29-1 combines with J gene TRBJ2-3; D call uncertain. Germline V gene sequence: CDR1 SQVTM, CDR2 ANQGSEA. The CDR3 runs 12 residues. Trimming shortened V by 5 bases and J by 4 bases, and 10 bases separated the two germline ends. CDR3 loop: CSVLTGADTQYF. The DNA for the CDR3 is TGCAGCGTTCTCACTGGTGCAGATACGCAGTATTTT.

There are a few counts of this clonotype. As DNA, the CDR3 is TGTGCCAGCACCCCCCGACTTTCAGATACGCAGTATTTT. This translates into CASTPRLSDTQYF. This rearrangement joins TRBV12-3 or TRBV12-4 to TRBJ2-3; no reliable D call. Trimming cost V 7 bases and J 4 bases, with 12 bases left between them. The CDR3 consists of 13 residues.